The count of the clone carrying this TCR beta chain is one. Sequenced by immunoSEQ multiplex PCR; TCRdb stores in-frame clones only, minus some. The sample has 300,000 to 350,000 clones, approximately 86% seen once; the top ten hold approximately 9%. CDR3 length equals 13 residues. Trimming stripped 5 bases from V and 9 bases from J, with 14 bases between. Germline-derived CDR1 and CDR2 are SGHAT and FQDESV (reference sequence). The entry originates in a study of blood T cell repertoires in COVID-19. This study enrolled people aged roughly 18 to 89 from about two dozen US geographic areas. Cohort 3 recovered donors had two negative PCRs, clearance, or symptom resolution.

The chain has TRBV11-1 and TRBJ2-1, with D hard to call. Material for sequencing was PBMCs or T cells enriched from blood (not recorded which). The sequence was obtained from a woman aged 18-30 years who had recovered from COVID-19. CDR3 bases: TGTGCCAGCAGCGGCCTAGAACGCGGTGAGCAGTTCTTC. Translating it yields CASSGLERGEQFF.